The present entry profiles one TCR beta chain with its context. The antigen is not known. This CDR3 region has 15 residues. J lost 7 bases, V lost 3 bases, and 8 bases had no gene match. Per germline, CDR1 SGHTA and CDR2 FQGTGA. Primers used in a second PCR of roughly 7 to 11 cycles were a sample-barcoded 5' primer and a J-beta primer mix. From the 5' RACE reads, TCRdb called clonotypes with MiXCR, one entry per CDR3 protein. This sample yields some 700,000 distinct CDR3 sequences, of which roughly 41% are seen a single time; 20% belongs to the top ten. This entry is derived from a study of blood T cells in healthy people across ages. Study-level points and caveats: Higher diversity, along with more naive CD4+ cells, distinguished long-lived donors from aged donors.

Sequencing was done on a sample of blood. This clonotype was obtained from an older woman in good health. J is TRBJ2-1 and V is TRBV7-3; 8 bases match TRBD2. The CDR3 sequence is CASSFREGPENEQFF. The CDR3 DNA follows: TGTGCCAGCAGCTTCCGGGAGGGCCCTGAAAATGAGCAGTTCTTC.